This T cell receptor beta chain was obtained from a study of blood T cell repertoires in COVID-19. The wider study: The United States, Italy and Spain supplied acute and convalescent COVID-19 samples. Sample material is recorded as cDNA or gDNA derived from T cells, B-cell-depleted T cells, or PBMCs.

In the source study's methods: The authors estimated nucleated cell counts from reference gene primer amplification. Sequencing was performed with immunoSEQ multiplex PCR; in TCRdb, only in-frame clones are kept and a portion is missing. The D gene and trimming were derived from the DNA, and the V and J assignments and clone size from that table. In the table there are about 50,000 clones, around 87% of which are singletons. CDR1 SGDLS and CDR2 YYNGEE come from the germline V gene. V gave up 0 bases and J gave up 6 bases, with 8 bases separating them. This CDR3 contains 13 residues. Sequencing was performed on peripheral blood. The chain uses TRBV9 and TRBJ2-3, with D possibly TRBD2 on 5 matching bases. The origin of this receptor is a man aged 50-59 years with active COVID-19. The CDR3 loop is CASSVGTGDTQYF. The DNA for the CDR3 is TGTGCCAGCAGCGTAGGAACGGGGGATACGCAGTATTTT.